The 6 T cell receptor beta chains reported below all come from one sample, sequenced in a study of T cell clonality in common variable immunodeficiency. The data were produced by immunoSEQ multiplex PCR, yet TCRdb's version contains in-frame clones alone and is incomplete. This sample carries tens of thousands of clones, none of them present only once. Sequenced sample: peripheral blood mononuclear cells. The receptors were sampled from a person between 18 and 70 years old in good health.

This clone was seen ten or more times. The observed sequence ends 3 residues before the CDR3 terminus, with the missing tail filled in from the germline J gene. The V and J genes are TRBV5-1 and TRBJ1-1; 7 bases are shared with TRBD1. The germline V gene encodes CDR1 SGHRS and CDR2 YFSETQ. V trimming: 6 bases; J trimming: 3 bases; junction bases outside the gene matches: 8. The CDR3 totals 14 residues. The CDR3 bases that were read are TGCGCCAGCACCACGACAGGGCTGGACACTGAA. It translates to CASTTTGLDTE. The entire CDR3 protein is CASTTTGLDTEAFF.

The sample holds many counts of this clone. Sequencing ends 3 residues short of the CDR3 end; the germline J gene provides the rest. This chain links TRBV7-2 with TRBJ2-7; weak D call: TRBD2 (5 bases). The CDR3 sequence is 14 residues long. The ends were cut back, 3 bases at V and 3 bases at J, with 12 bases in the middle. CDR1 SGHTA and CDR2 FQGNSA come from the germline V gene. The covered CDR3 bases are TGTGCCAGCAGCTTCCCTAGCAGACTCTACGAG. Its translation is CASSFPSRLYE. The entire CDR3 reads CASSFPSRLYEQYF.

This clone was detected many times. The CDR3 end falls 3 residues outside the read, so it is completed with the germline J gene. This chain uses TRBV7-3 with TRBJ2-3, with D perhaps matching TRBD2 (6 bases). Trimming removed 5 bases at V and 2 bases at J, with 14 bases between. CDR3 length equals 15 residues. Germline CDR1 is SGHTA and CDR2 is FQGTGA. The sequenced CDR3 bases are TGTGCCAGCAGCCAAGCGGGTGGGTCCACAGATACG. Translating gives CASSQAGGSTDT. The whole CDR3 region reads CASSQAGGSTDTQYF.

This clone was detected many times. CDR3 region: CSVEGGQNYGYTF. The sequenced CDR3 bases are TGCAGCGTTGAGGGGGGACAGAACTATGGC. The genes are TRBV29-1 and TRBJ1-2, with TRBD1 matching 7 bases. Read sequence stops 3 residues before the CDR3 end, and the germline J gene provides the missing end. The CDR3 sequence is 13 residues long. Germline assignment: CDR1 SQVTM and CDR2 ANQGSEA. The V segment lost 3 bases and the J segment 2 bases; nucleotides outside the gene matches: 3.

This clone occurred many times. Coverage ceases 3 residues before the CDR3 finishes, and the germline J gene fills in the end. The chain joins TRBV30 to TRBJ1-2, with TRBD1 as a possible D gene (6 bases). Germline CDR1 GTSNPN, CDR2 SVGIG (reference sequence). CDR3 length: 15 amino acids. The covered CDR3 bases are TGTGCCTGGAGTGGGGGCGGGGGGGCGGTCGATACC. This encodes CAWSGGGGAVDT. Given in full, the CDR3 is CAWSGGGGAVDTYTF.

This clone was counted ten times or more. The CDR3 is cut off 3 residues early in the read; its end comes from the germline J gene. The chain recombines TRBV5-1 with TRBJ2-2, with 9 bases fitting TRBD1. The CDR3 totals 15 residues. The germline CDR1 and CDR2 sequences are SGHRS and YFSETQ. The CDR3 here is CASSEGDREDEKLFF. Incomplete CDR3 DNA: TGCGCCAGCAGCGAGGGGGACAGGGAGGATGAAAAG.